This T cell receptor (beta chain) was captured by sequencing in a study of cytomegalovirus exposure and HLA in healthy donors. Primers for the PCR totalled 60 Vbeta and 13 Jbeta. TCRdb keeps only in-frame clones here, not all; method: immunoSEQ multiplex PCR. The sample gives around 150,000 clones, 70% to 90% of which show up once; approximately 8.5% is in the top ten. CDR1 is LNHNV, CDR2 YYDKDF, per germline (reference sequence). Trimming took 0 bases from V and 4 from J, leaving 16 bases between them. The CDR3 sequence is 17 residues long. The genes are TRBV15 and TRBJ1-5; D may be TRBD1 (6 bases). Sequenced material: PBMCs. This clonotype originated in a young man in good health and CMV-seropositive. CDR3: CATSRDVFGGGNQPQHF. The DNA of the CDR3 is TGTGCCACCAGCAGAGATGTGTTTGGGGGCGGAAATCAGCCCCAGCATTTT. Full variable domain (remainder filled in from reference TRBV15 and TRBJ1-5): DAMVIQNPRYQVTQFGKPVTLSCSQTLNHNVMYWYQQKSSQAPKLLFHYYDKDFNNEADTPDNFQSRRPNTSFCFLDIRSPGLGDTAMYLCATSRDVFGGGNQPQHFGDGTRLSIL.